These 27 T cell receptor beta chains originate from one sample sequenced in a study of neurological immune-mediated disorders. TCRdb reprocessed the 5' RACE reads with MiXCR, giving one entry per CDR3 protein. This sample has approximately 50,000 distinct CDR3 sequences, with approximately 3.9% found just once. Sequenced sample: PBMCs. The receptor source for this set is a man younger than 40 with multiple sclerosis.

As for this clonotype: A much larger clone lies one base from this, so it may be a read error. The CDR3 reads CASSEERGETQYF. The CDR3 nucleotides are TGTGCCAGCAGTGAGGAAAGGGGAGAGACCCAGTACTTC. The rearrangement links TRBV2 to TRBJ2-5; D is possibly TRBD1 (5 bases). V lost 3 bases and J lost 4, with 9 bases in between. Germline V gene sequence: CDR1 SNHLY, CDR2 FYNNEI. The CDR3 is 13 residues long.

This clonotype was seen at least ten times. The chain joins TRBV9 to TRBJ2-6, with no clear D. Trimming pared 3 bases from V and 3 bases from J, leaving 7 bases between. CDR1 is SGDLS, CDR2 YYNGEE, per germline. The CDR3 totals 14 residues. The CDR3 sequence is CASSDNRGANVLTF. CDR3 nucleotide sequence: TGTGCCAGCAGCGATAACCGTGGGGCCAACGTCCTGACTTTC.

This clonotype appeared a few times. The rearrangement uses TRBV6-5 and TRBJ1-2; 7 nucleotides align to TRBD1. Germline CDR1 reads MNHEY; CDR2 reads SVGAGI. The CDR3 is made up of 13 amino acids. The trim removed 2 bases at V and 7 bases at J, leaving 4 bases unmatched. CDR3 in amino acids: CASSYRGRGGYTF. The CDR3 nucleotides are TGTGCCAGCAGTTACAGGGGGCGTGGTGGCTACACCTTC.

This clonotype was counted ten times or more. The chain is built from TRBV5-1 and TRBJ1-2, with TRBD1 as a possible D gene (5 bases). Trimming shortened V by 1 base and J by 7 bases, and 11 bases separated the two germline ends. The CDR3 runs to 13 residues. Germline CDR1 is SGHRS and CDR2 is YFSETQ. The CDR3 here is CASSLRGDSGYTF. The CDR3 DNA sequence: TGCGCCAGCAGCTTGAGGGGAGACAGTGGCTACACCTTC.

Ten or more counts support this clonotype. In DNA form, the CDR3 reads TGTGCCAGCAGTTACGGGTACTCCTCCTACAATGAGCAGTTCTTC. It specifies CASSYGYSSYNEQFF. V and J are TRBV6-6 and TRBJ2-1; unclear D gene. The CDR3 loop spans 15 amino acids. Germline values: CDR1 MNHNY, CDR2 SVGAGI (reference sequence). The V end was cut by 2 bases, the J end by 0 bases, with 8 bases between.

This clonotype appeared many times. V is TRBV20-1 and J is TRBJ2-2, with 8 bases lining up with TRBD2. Germline V gives CDR1 DFQATT, CDR2 SNEGSKA (reference sequence). The CDR3 consists of 15 residues. The V and J ends lost 0 bases and 7 bases, in that order; junction bases with no gene match: 7. Here the CDR3 reads CSAREREREYGELFF. The CDR3, as DNA: TGCAGTGCTAGAGAAAGGGAGCGGGAGTACGGGGAGCTGTTTTTT.

There are many counts of this clonotype. The chain carries TRBV29-1 and TRBJ1-1; 9 bases are shared with TRBD1. Germline assignment: CDR1 SQVTM and CDR2 ANQGSEA. The CDR3 consists of 14 residues. The junction had 10 bases not matched to a gene; V was cut back by 4 bases and J by 7 bases. The CDR3 DNA reads as TGCAGCGTTGTCCGGGACAGGGTAAAAGGTGAAGCTTTCTTT. Amino acid sequence: CSVVRDRVKGEAFF.

This clonotype was recorded at least ten times. The V call is TRBV3-1, the J call TRBJ2-5; 7 bases are shared with TRBD2. The V gene's germline CDR1 is LGHDT and CDR2 YNNKEL (reference sequence). CDR3 length equals 13 residues. J was trimmed by 2 bases and V by 4 bases; bases with no gene match: 1. CDR3 in DNA: TGTGCCAGCAGCCGAGCGGGGCAAGAGACCCAGTACTTC. Protein: CASSRAGQETQYF.

The table lists this clonotype with a few counts. Being one base from a much bigger clone, this may be a read error. V and J are TRBV29-1 and TRBJ1-2; D gene unclear. V lost 2 bases and J 5 bases, leaving 15 bases between the germline ends. The CDR3 runs 14 residues. CDR1 and CDR2 (germline): SQVTM, ANQGSEA. CDR3 DNA sequence: TGCAGCGTTGAATTCCGGGAAAGGTTTTATGGCTACACCTTC. Protein sequence: CSVEFRERFYGYTF.

This clonotype was detected ten times or more. The V call is TRBV20-1, the J call TRBJ2-5; 8 bases match TRBD2. J gave up 1 base and V 6 bases, and 4 bases lay outside the gene matches. Germline V CDR1 and CDR2: DFQATT, SNEGSKA (reference sequence). The CDR3 loop spans 13 amino acids. The CDR3 region is CSAKSGGQETQYF. For the CDR3, the DNA is TGCAGTGCAAAAAGCGGGGGCCAAGAGACCCAGTACTTC.

The chain recombines TRBV6-4 with TRBJ2-3; the D is unclear. The CDR3 sequence is 13 residues long. V lost 0 bases, J lost 4 bases, and 5 bases lay in between. CDR1 MRHNA and CDR2 SNTAGT come from the germline V gene. In nucleotides, the CDR3 is TGTGCCAGCAGTGACTCCCTAGCAGATACGCAGTATTTT. Its translation is CASSDSLADTQYF.

This clonotype was seen a few times. The chain employs TRBV11-2 and TRBJ1-1, with D possibly being TRBD1 (5 bases). This CDR3 spans 15 amino acids. The germline gives CDR1 SGHAT, CDR2 FQNNGV. Trimming pared 1 base from V and 5 bases from J, leaving 14 bases between. In DNA form, the CDR3 reads TGTGCCAGCAGCTTAGTTGGGGGTGCGAGGACTGAAGCTTTCTTT. Protein: CASSLVGGARTEAFF.

This clonotype was recorded at least ten times. V gene TRBV7-6 combines with J gene TRBJ2-7, with D possibly called TRBD1 or TRBD2 (5 bases each). The V and J ends lost 1 base and 4 bases respectively, with 14 bases between them. This CDR3 has 15 residues. Germline loops: CDR1 SGHVS, CDR2 FNYEAQ. CDR3 region: CASSLVLGRRYEQYF. The CDR3 coding sequence is TGTGCCAGCAGCTTAGTTCTGGGACGACGATACGAGCAGTACTTC. The full variable domain, completed using reference TRBV7-6 and TRBJ2-7, is GAGVSQSPRYKVTKRGQDVALRCDPISGHVSLYWYRQALGQGPEFLTYFNYEAQQDKSGLPNDRFSAERPEGSISTLTIQRTEQRDSAMYRCASSLVLGRRYEQYFGPGTRLTVT.

This clonotype occurred many times. The V call is TRBV4-1, the J call TRBJ2-1; 14 bases match TRBD2. The length of the CDR3 is 18 residues. With 4 bases clipped from V and 6 bases from J, the junction kept 11 bases outside the gene matches. Germline CDR1 is MGHRA and CDR2 is YSYEKL. In DNA form, the CDR3 reads TGCGCCAGCAGCCCTGGACTAGCGGGGGGCAAACTCCTCAATGAGCAGTTCTTC. This gives the protein CASSPGLAGGKLLNEQFF.

This clonotype was seen at least ten times. The chain recombines TRBV12-3 or TRBV12-4 with TRBJ2-1; D is possibly TRBD2 (5 bases). V lost 8 bases and J 0 bases, leaving 17 bases between the germline ends. The CDR3 has 16 amino acids. DNA for the CDR3: TGTGCCAGCCAGACACTGGGGAGTGGCTCCTACAATGAGCAGTTCTTC. Translated: CASQTLGSGSYNEQFF.

This clonotype has ten or more counts. This chain connects TRBV2 to TRBJ2-1; D is possibly TRBD1 (6 bases). The CDR3 contains 12 residues. Germline V CDR1 and CDR2: SNHLY, FYNNEI. Between the trimmed V and J ends, which lost 8 bases and 8 bases, there was a span of 13 bases. The CDR3 bases are TGTGCCAGCCCCAAGGGGGATTATGAGCAGTTCTTC. It translates to CASPKGDYEQFF.

This clonotype was seen many times. This chain links TRBV5-1 with TRBJ2-1; no reliable D call. The CDR3 covers 13 residues. The germline V gene encodes CDR1 SGHRS and CDR2 YFSETQ. Trimming removed 0 bases from V and 7 bases from J, with 8 bases in between. The CDR3 sequence: CASSLASVNEQFF. The CDR3 nucleotides are TGCGCCAGCAGCTTGGCATCCGTAAATGAGCAGTTCTTC.

This clonotype was counted ten times or more. The chain couples TRBV27 to TRBJ2-7, with 11 nucleotides matching TRBD2. Germline CDR1 is MNHEY and CDR2 is SMNVEV (reference sequence). Losses at the gene ends were 5 bases for V and 1 base for J; bases not matched to a gene: 7. The CDR3 runs to 16 residues. CDR3 in amino acids: CASSPSGTSGSYEQYF. Here the CDR3 DNA reads TGTGCCAGCAGTCCCTCCGGGACTAGCGGATCCTACGAGCAGTACTTC.

This clonotype has at least ten counts. The V gene is TRBV5-1, the J gene TRBJ2-5; maybe TRBD2 (5 bases). Germline lookup yields CDR1 SGHRS and CDR2 YFSETQ. Trimming left V 2 bases short and J 1 base short, with 9 bases between. The length of the CDR3 is 14 residues. CDR3 protein: CASSFGETQETQYF. In nucleotides, the CDR3 is TGCGCCAGCAGCTTCGGGGAGACCCAAGAGACCCAGTACTTC. The variable domain in full, completed from reference TRBV5-1 and TRBJ2-5, reads KAGVTQTPRYLIKTRGQQVTLSCSPISGHRSVSWYQQTPGQGLQFLFEYFSETQRNKGNFPGRFSGRQFSNSRSEMNVSTLELGDSALYLCASSFGETQETQYFGPGTRLLVL.

This clonotype was seen ten or more times. V is TRBV12-3 or TRBV12-4 and J is TRBJ2-1; 10 nucleotides line up with TRBD1. The CDR3 loop spans 14 amino acids. Trimming at V came to 7 bases and at J to 5 bases, leaving 5 bases not matched to a gene. CDR3 residues: CASTEGQGNNEQFF. For the CDR3, the DNA is TGTGCCAGCACCGAGGGACAGGGGAACAATGAGCAGTTCTTC.

In this sample, this clonotype turned up many times. This chain links TRBV7-9 with TRBJ2-5; 8 bases line up with TRBD2. Germline-derived CDR1 and CDR2 are SEHNR and FQNEAQ (reference sequence). The CDR3 has 17 residues. With 1 base clipped from V and 0 bases from J, the junction kept 7 bases outside the gene matches. The CDR3 DNA reads as TGTGCCAGCAGCTTAGGTACTAGCGGAGGGTACCAAGAGACCCAGTACTTC. Its protein is CASSLGTSGGYQETQYF. Full variable domain (outside the CDR3, taken from reference TRBV7-9 and TRBJ2-5): DTGVSQNPRHKITKRGQNVTFRCDPISEHNRLYWYRQTLGQGPEFLTYFQNEAQLEKSRLLSDRFSAERPKGSFSTLEIQRTEQGDSAMYLCASSLGTSGGYQETQYFGPGTRLLVL.

Many counts were recorded for this clonotype. The J gene is TRBJ2-7, the V gene TRBV6-5; TRBD2 is a possible D gene (5 bases). Germline CDR1 MNHEY, CDR2 SVGAGI. Between the trimmed V and J ends, which lost 2 bases and 6 bases, there was a span of 17 bases. The CDR3 runs 15 residues. The CDR3 region is CASSYKVTGRGEQYF. CDR3 coding DNA: TGTGCCAGCAGTTACAAGGTGACGGGGAGAGGCGAGCAGTACTTC.

There are many counts of this clonotype. The chain joins TRBV20-1 to TRBJ1-5; no definite D call. Germline assignment: CDR1 DFQATT and CDR2 SNEGSKA (reference sequence). The CDR3 has 14 residues. V shed 4 bases and J shed 0 bases, with 10 bases lying between them. The DNA of the CDR3 is TGCAGTGCTACCAATCTCGGTAGCAATCAGCCCCAGCATTTT. Translated: CSATNLGSNQPQHF.

At least ten counts were recorded for this clonotype. The CDR3 sequence: CASSSVDYGELFF. The CDR3 nucleotides are TGTGCCAGCAGTTCTGTCGACTATGGGGAGCTGTTTTTT. The V call is TRBV6-5, the J call TRBJ2-2; D possibly corresponds to TRBD2 (5 bases). Germline loops: CDR1 MNHEY, CDR2 SVGAGI. Trimming stripped 4 bases from V and 8 bases from J, with 11 bases between. The CDR3 loop spans 13 amino acids.

This clonotype was counted a few times. A much larger clonotype is one base distant, so this may be a read error. V gene TRBV3-1 combines with J gene TRBJ2-7; D is unresolved. The V end lost 1 base, the J end lost 0 bases, and 7 bases lay between the germline ends. The CDR3 totals 14 residues. The V gene's germline CDR1 is LGHDT and CDR2 YNNKEL (reference sequence). The CDR3 nucleotides are TGTGCCAGCAGCCAAGGGGAAAGCTCCTACGAGCAGTACTTC. It translates to CASSQGESSYEQYF.

This clonotype has ten or more counts. The chain uses TRBV27 and TRBJ1-5; D remains ambiguous. The CDR3 extends over 14 amino acids. The V gene lost 4 bases and the J gene lost 2 bases, with 9 bases spanning the gap. Germline CDR1 MNHEY, CDR2 SMNVEV (reference sequence). CDR3 residues: CASSSGSGNQPQHF. CDR3 bases: TGTGCCAGCAGTTCCGGGAGTGGCAATCAGCCCCAGCATTTT.

This clonotype was recorded many times. The rearrangement joins TRBV9 to TRBJ1-2, with no clear D. V lost 3 bases to trimming and J lost 8 bases, with 14 bases between them. Germline V CDR1 and CDR2: SGDLS, YYNGEE. The CDR3 extends over 13 amino acids. The CDR3 DNA sequence: TGTGCCAGCAGCGCGATGGCCAGAAGCGGCTACACCTTC. Translation gives CASSAMARSGYTF.